This TCR beta chain was observed in a study of regulatory T cells in long-lasting Graves disease. Study-wide results and limits: Persistent disease preferred TRBV28, TRBJ1-2 and TRBJ2-5; new disease, TRBV20-1 and TRBJ2-1.

Notes on this clonotype: Its antigen is not known.

The V gene lost 3 bases and the J gene lost 2 bases, with 8 bases spanning the gap. The CDR3 contains 14 residues. Researchers made TCR beta libraries by using iRepertoire HTBI primers and running Arm-PCR on CDR3 regions. MiXCR, applied by TCRdb to the multiplex PCR reads, yields one record per CDR3 protein. The sample carries about 430,000 distinct CDR3 sequences, around 23% recorded once. Sample time point: persistent/refractory GD, antithyroid drugs over 5 years with positive TRAb. The TCR library was made from RNA extracted from PBMCs. In Xi'an, China, an endocrinology department was the source of patients.

The sequenced sample was peripheral blood mononuclear cells (PBMCs), obtained when the disease was refractory, from a patient treated with antithyroid drugs. The TCR was taken from a female donor with Graves disease. The chain couples TRBV12-3 or TRBV12-4 to TRBJ2-1, with D unclear. The CDR3 DNA reads as TGTGCCAGCAGTTTCGGTGACGCCTACAATGAGCAGTTCTTC. Translation: CASSFGDAYNEQFF.